The text below deals with one T cell receptor beta chain. What it binds is not known. The sample belongs to a study of OX40 agonist ivuxolimab in advanced cancers. Study overall: In this cohort, patients received ivuxolimab, an agonistic anti-OX40 (CD134) antibody. Participants averaged approximately 65 years of age (range about 23 to 80) and were less than 85% male.

The junction had 9 bases not matched to a gene; V was cut back by 7 bases and J by 3 bases. In germline, CDR1 is SEHNR, CDR2 FQNEAQ (reference sequence). The CDR3 runs 16 residues. Profiling relied on immunoSEQ multiplex PCR, and the TCRdb table lists in-frame clones only, not all of them. The table lists tens of thousands of clones, 65% to 90% of them singletons. Regarding the study as a whole: Patients with a partial response at 0.1-3.0 mg/kg had among the lowest clonal expansion. Some nonresponders additionally presented with little normalized T-cell clonal expansion.

V usage is TRBV7-9 and J usage is TRBJ2-7; 13 nucleotides match TRBD2. This clonotype was sampled from an adult with an advanced solid tumor such as melanoma, head and neck, liver or kidney cancer. Sequencing used CD4+ or CD8+ T cells sorted from blood, obtained in a trial of the OX40 agonist ivuxolimab. The CDR3 is CASTLRTSGGDYEQYF. The DNA for the CDR3 is TGTGCCAGCACCCTTAGGACTAGCGGGGGAGACTACGAGCAGTACTTC.